Presented here are 10 T cell receptor beta chains from one specimen sequenced in a study of T cells in Graves' hyperthyroidism and ophthalmopathy. TCR beta CDR3 region amplification was performed from RNA transcripts. The HTBI primer set was used in a first-round RT-PCR of the TCR CDR3. TCRdb re-called the multiplex PCR reads through MiXCR, storing one row per CDR3 protein. Of around 340,000 distinct CDR3 sequences listed, about 14% are singletons. Sequencing input: blood. The receptors stem from a woman in her 30s with Graves' hyperthyroidism.

This clonotype came up many times. CDR3 residues: CSASRTGGDQPQHF. The CDR3 coding sequence is TGCAGTGCAAGTAGGACAGGAGGCGATCAGCCCCAGCATTTT. The genes are TRBV20-1 and TRBJ1-5; 7 bases align to TRBD1. The CDR3 sequence is 14 residues long. Unmatched junction bases numbered 10, after V lost 6 bases and J lost 5 bases. CDR1 is DFQATT and CDR2 is SNEGSKA in the germline V gene (reference sequence).

This clonotype occurred many times. CDR3 residues: CASSDPGQGNSYTF. The CDR3 DNA follows: TGTGCCAGCAGCGATCCGGGACAGGGAAACAGCTACACCTTC. V and J are TRBV28 and TRBJ1-2, with 9 bases aligning to TRBD1. The germline CDR1 and CDR2 sequences are MDHEN and SYDVKM. The V segment lost 6 bases and the J segment 9 bases; nucleotides outside the gene matches: 11. The CDR3 is 14 amino acids.

This clonotype was counted ten times or more. The rearrangement uses TRBV5-1 and TRBJ1-6; perhaps TRBD1 as D (6 bases). V was shortened by 3 bases and J by 7 bases, with 14 bases between the two germline ends. The V gene's germline CDR1 is SGHRS and CDR2 YFSETQ. The length of the CDR3 is 15 residues. CDR3: CASSSRQAGNSPLHF. The CDR3 coding sequence is TGCGCCAGCAGCTCGAGACAGGCGGGGAATTCACCCCTCCACTTT.

Only a few counts were recorded for this clonotype. The V call is TRBV18, the J call TRBJ2-7; D is ambiguous. V lost 0 bases to trimming and J lost 2 bases, with 8 bases between them. CDR1 and CDR2 (germline): KGHSH, LQKENI. CDR3 length: 14 amino acids. CDR3 loop: CASSPPSKPYEQYV. The CDR3 DNA reads as TGTGCCAGCTCACCACCGTCAAAACCCTACGAGCAGTACGTC.

There are many counts of this clonotype. The junction and the germline gene differ at one end; a read error may be behind it. The chain recombines TRBV11-2 with TRBJ2-1, with TRBD2 identical over 8 bases. This CDR3 is built from 13 residues. Germline CDR1 is SGHAT and CDR2 is FQNNGV. In DNA, the CDR3 is TGTGCCAGCAGGTTAGCGGGAAACGATGAGCAGTTCTTC. Residues: CASRLAGNDEQFF.

This clonotype was found many times. V and J are TRBV28 and TRBJ1-1; tentatively, D is TRBD1 (6 bases). This CDR3 is 14 amino acids long. Per the germline V gene, CDR1 is MDHEN and CDR2 is SYDVKM. The V end was cut by 6 bases, the J end by 8 bases, with 19 bases between. The CDR3 region is CASSPEIGQPEAFF. For the CDR3, the DNA is TGTGCCAGCAGCCCCGAAATTGGACAGCCCGAAGCTTTCTTT.

At least ten counts were recorded for this clonotype. The chain has TRBV6-1 and TRBJ1-1; possibly TRBD1 for D (5 bases). Germline V gene data show CDR1 as MNHNS and CDR2 as SASEGT. Trimming removed 9 bases from V and 1 base from J, with 18 bases in between. This CDR3 has 15 amino acids. The CDR3 coding sequence is TGTGCCAGTAAAACATCGATGAGGGGGAACACTGAAGCTTTCTTT. Translated, it gives CASKTSMRGNTEAFF.

This clonotype was observed a few times. The J gene is TRBJ1-5, the V gene TRBV19; 10 bases match TRBD1. The ends lost 6 bases at V and 6 bases at J; junction bases unmatched: 8. The CDR3 is made up of 15 amino acids. The germline V gene encodes CDR1 LNHDA and CDR2 SQIVND (reference sequence). DNA of the CDR3: TGTGCCAGTAGGACGACAGGGGGCAGAGGTCAGCCCCAGCATTTT. It yields the protein CASRTTGGRGQPQHF.

This clonotype appeared many times. The chain employs TRBV11-3 and TRBJ2-2, with D unclear. There are 15 residues in the CDR3. V shed 1 base and J shed 5 bases, with 11 bases lying between them. The germline V gene encodes CDR1 SGHNT and CDR2 YENEEA. CDR3 sequence: CASSLADVITGELFF. DNA of the CDR3: TGTGCCAGCAGCTTAGCGGACGTAATTACCGGGGAGCTGTTTTTT.

This clonotype showed up many times. The rearrangement uses TRBV28 and TRBJ2-1; 7 nucleotides match TRBD1. This CDR3 contains 14 residues. V shed 2 bases and J 5 bases; nucleotides not matched to a gene: 3. Germline V lookup: CDR1 MDHEN, CDR2 SYDVKM. CDR3 bases: TGTGCCAGCAGTTTACGGGACAGCCACAATGAGCAGTTCTTC. This codes for CASSLRDSHNEQFF.